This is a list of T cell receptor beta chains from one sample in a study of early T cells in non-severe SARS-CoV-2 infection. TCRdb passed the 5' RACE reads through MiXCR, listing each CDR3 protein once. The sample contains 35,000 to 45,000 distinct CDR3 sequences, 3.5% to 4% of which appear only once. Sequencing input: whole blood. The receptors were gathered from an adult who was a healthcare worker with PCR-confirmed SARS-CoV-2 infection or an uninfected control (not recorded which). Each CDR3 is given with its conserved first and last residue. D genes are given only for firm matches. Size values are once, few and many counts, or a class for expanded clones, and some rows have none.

CDR3aa: CASSLWGGNEQFF; CDR3nt: TGTGCCAGCAGCTTATGGGGAGGTAATGAGCAGTTCTTC; abundance: NA; j_gene: TRBJ2-1; v_gene: TRBV5-5; d_gene: NA
CDR3aa: CAVDRGTGELFF; CDR3nt: TGTGCCGTCGACAGGGGCACCGGGGAGCTGTTTTTT; abundance: many; j_gene: TRBJ2-2; v_gene: TRBV19; d_gene: TRBD1
CDR3aa: CASSLGRQRNTEAFF; CDR3nt: TGTGCCAGCAGCTTAGGCAGGCAAAGGAACACTGAAGCTTTCTTT; abundance: many; j_gene: TRBJ1-1; v_gene: TRBV7-9; d_gene: NA
CDR3aa: CATSGKSLRSTDTQYF; CDR3nt: TGTGCCACCAGCGGGAAGAGCCTCCGGAGCACAGATACGCAGTATTTT; abundance: many; j_gene: TRBJ2-3; v_gene: TRBV15; d_gene: NA
CDR3aa: CAISDGSGANVLTF; CDR3nt: TGTGCCATCAGTGACGGCTCTGGGGCCAACGTCCTGACTTTC; abundance: many; j_gene: TRBJ2-6; v_gene: TRBV10-3; d_gene: NA
CDR3aa: CASSPDEANGYTF; CDR3nt: TGTGCCAGCAGCCCGGATGAGGCTAATGGCTACACCTTC; abundance: few; j_gene: TRBJ1-2; v_gene: TRBV6-6; d_gene: NA
CDR3aa: CASSLGSEKTQYF; CDR3nt: TGTGCCAGCAGCTTAGGCAGCGAAAAGACCCAGTACTTC; abundance: NA; j_gene: TRBJ2-5; v_gene: TRBV7-6; d_gene: NA
CDR3aa: CASTGRPGNEQFF; CDR3nt: TGTGCCAGTACCGGGAGACCGGGCAATGAGCAGTTCTTC; abundance: many; j_gene: TRBJ2-1; v_gene: TRBV19; d_gene: NA
CDR3aa: CASSLSGTSTNTGELFF; CDR3nt: TGTGCCAGCAGTTTATCCGGGACTAGCACGAACACCGGGGAGCTGTTTTTT; abundance: many; j_gene: TRBJ2-2; v_gene: TRBV28; d_gene: TRBD2
CDR3aa: CASSTTRDTEAFF; CDR3nt: TGTGCCAGCTCAACAACCCGGGACACTGAAGCTTTCTTT; abundance: NA; j_gene: TRBJ1-1; v_gene: TRBV18; d_gene: NA
CDR3aa: CASSLMGDEGDHPDDTDTQYF; CDR3nt: TGTGCCAGCAGCTTAATGGGTGACGAGGGGGACCACCCCGACGACACAGATACGCAGTATTTT; abundance: many; j_gene: TRBJ2-3; v_gene: TRBV7-3; d_gene: NA
CDR3aa: CASRRGLGQETQYF; CDR3nt: TGTGCCAGCAGACGGGGGCTCGGGCAAGAGACCCAGTACTTC; abundance: many; j_gene: TRBJ2-5; v_gene: TRBV7-9; d_gene: NA
CDR3aa: CASSQDRGFYEQYF; CDR3nt: TGCGCCAGCAGCCAGGACAGGGGATTCTACGAGCAGTACTTC; abundance: many; j_gene: TRBJ2-7; v_gene: TRBV4-1; d_gene: TRBD1
CDR3aa: CASSGGRRSSYNEQFF; CDR3nt: TGCGCCAGCAGCGGGGGACGGAGAAGCTCCTACAATGAGCAGTTCTTC; abundance: NA; j_gene: TRBJ2-1; v_gene: TRBV5-1; d_gene: NA
CDR3aa: CSVEVNTEAFF; CDR3nt: TGCAGCGTTGAGGTGAACACTGAAGCTTTCTTT; abundance: NA; j_gene: TRBJ1-1; v_gene: TRBV29-1; d_gene: NA
CDR3aa: CASSLRTAIYEDEQFF; CDR3nt: TGTGCCAGCTCATTGCGGACAGCGATTTATGAGGATGAGCAGTTCTTC; abundance: many; j_gene: TRBJ2-1; v_gene: TRBV18; d_gene: NA
CDR3aa: CASGQRMAQYF; CDR3nt: TGTGCCAGCGGCCAGCGAATGGCGCAGTATTTT; abundance: many; j_gene: TRBJ2-3; v_gene: TRBV7-2; d_gene: NA
CDR3aa: CASSKLAGETQYF; CDR3nt: TGTGCCAGCAGCAAACTAGCGGGAGAGACCCAGTACTTC; abundance: few; j_gene: TRBJ2-5; v_gene: TRBV7-2; d_gene: TRBD2
CDR3aa: CASSQARDRVNEQFF; CDR3nt: TGTGCCAGCAGCCAAGCGAGGGACAGGGTTAATGAGCAGTTCTTC; abundance: many; j_gene: TRBJ2-1; v_gene: TRBV3-1; d_gene: TRBD1
CDR3aa: CASSLAGDARSYEQYF; CDR3nt: TGCGCCAGCAGCTTGGCCGGGGATGCAAGATCGTACGAGCAGTACTTC; abundance: many; j_gene: TRBJ2-7; v_gene: TRBV5-1; d_gene: NA
CDR3aa: CASTGGGNEKLFF; CDR3nt: TGTGCCAGCACCGGGGGCGGTAATGAAAAACTGTTTTTT; abundance: many; j_gene: TRBJ1-4; v_gene: TRBV18; d_gene: NA
CDR3aa: CASSYHDRDYGYTF; CDR3nt: TGTGCCAGCAGTTACCACGACAGGGACTATGGCTACACCTTC; abundance: many; j_gene: TRBJ1-2; v_gene: TRBV6-5; d_gene: TRBD1
CDR3aa: CATTDPGRTGELFF; CDR3nt: TGTGCCACCACCGACCCAGGGCGAACCGGGGAGCTGTTTTTT; abundance: many; j_gene: TRBJ2-2; v_gene: TRBV19; d_gene: NA
CDR3aa: CASSPGLAGDQRNEQFF; CDR3nt: TGTGCCAGCAGCCCGGGACTAGCGGGAGACCAACGGAATGAGCAGTTCTTC; abundance: few; j_gene: TRBJ2-1; v_gene: TRBV3-1; d_gene: TRBD2
CDR3aa: CASSRQNMNTEAFF; CDR3nt: TGTGCCAGCAGCCGACAGAACATGAACACTGAAGCTTTCTTT; abundance: NA; j_gene: TRBJ1-1; v_gene: TRBV5-8; d_gene: NA
CDR3aa: CASSYLQAMNTGELFF; CDR3nt: TGTGCCAGCAGTTACTTACAGGCCATGAACACCGGGGAGCTGTTTTTT; abundance: many; j_gene: TRBJ2-2; v_gene: TRBV6-2/TRBV6-3; d_gene: NA
CDR3aa: CASSMLATGNQPQHF; CDR3nt: TGTGCCAGTAGTATGCTAGCGACAGGGAATCAGCCCCAGCATTTT; abundance: many; j_gene: TRBJ1-5; v_gene: TRBV19; d_gene: TRBD1
CDR3aa: CASSSWSKDEQYF; CDR3nt: TGTGCCAGCAGTAGTTGGTCGAAGGACGAGCAGTACTTC; abundance: many; j_gene: TRBJ2-7; v_gene: TRBV25-1; d_gene: NA
CDR3aa: CASSPDQGASQPQHF; CDR3nt: TGTGCCAGCAGCCCAGACCAGGGAGCATCCCAGCCCCAGCATTTT; abundance: many; j_gene: TRBJ1-5; v_gene: TRBV7-9; d_gene: NA
CDR3aa: CSARLPNTEAFF; CDR3nt: TGCAGCGCGAGACTACCGAACACTGAAGCTTTCTTT; abundance: NA; j_gene: TRBJ1-1; v_gene: TRBV29-1; d_gene: NA
CDR3aa: CSASLVVENNEQFF; CDR3nt: TGCAGTGCTAGTTTAGTCGTGGAAAACAATGAGCAGTTCTTC; abundance: many; j_gene: TRBJ2-1; v_gene: TRBV20-1; d_gene: NA
CDR3aa: CASGEETQYF; CDR3nt: TGTGCCAGCGGGGAGGAGACCCAGTACTTC; abundance: many; j_gene: TRBJ2-5; v_gene: TRBV28; d_gene: NA
CDR3aa: CASSFRDTDTQYF; CDR3nt: TGTGCCAGCAGTTTTCGGGACACAGATACGCAGTATTTT; abundance: many; j_gene: TRBJ2-3; v_gene: TRBV12-3/TRBV12-4; d_gene: NA
CDR3aa: CSARLAGVKNEQFF; CDR3nt: TGCAGTGCTAGATTAGCGGGAGTTAAAAATGAGCAGTTCTTC; abundance: NA; j_gene: TRBJ2-1; v_gene: TRBV20-1; d_gene: TRBD2
CDR3aa: CASRPRAGHTEAFF; CDR3nt: TGTGCCAGCAGGCCCCGCGCGGGGCATACTGAAGCTTTCTTT; abundance: many; j_gene: TRBJ1-1; v_gene: TRBV6-5; d_gene: NA
CDR3aa: CASIYETGIWQRAFF; CDR3nt: TGTGCCAGCATTTACGAGACAGGGATATGGCAGAGAGCTTTCTTT; abundance: many; j_gene: TRBJ1-1; v_gene: TRBV6-6; d_gene: TRBD1
CDR3aa: CASRLSDYGFSGTRNEQFF; CDR3nt: TGTGCCAGCAGGCTCTCCGACTATGGGTTTAGCGGGACTCGGAATGAGCAGTTCTTC; abundance: many; j_gene: TRBJ2-1; v_gene: TRBV6-2/TRBV6-3; d_gene: TRBD2
CDR3aa: CASSYYRGGVEKLFF; CDR3nt: TGTGCCAGCAGCTACTACAGGGGAGGGGTTGAAAAACTGTTTTTT; abundance: many; j_gene: TRBJ1-4; v_gene: TRBV7-2; d_gene: TRBD1
CDR3aa: CASAYGEKLFF; CDR3nt: TGTGCTAGTGCTTACGGTGAAAAACTGTTTTTT; abundance: many; j_gene: TRBJ1-4; v_gene: TRBV12-5; d_gene: NA
CDR3aa: CASSAGFQPQHF; CDR3nt: TGTGCCAGCAGTGCTGGGTTTCAGCCCCAGCATTTT; abundance: few; j_gene: TRBJ1-5; v_gene: TRBV2; d_gene: NA
CDR3aa: CASGSRSGPGRSTDTQYF; CDR3nt: TGTGCTAGTGGTTCCCGTAGCGGACCTGGCCGGAGCACAGATACGCAGTATTTT; abundance: many; j_gene: TRBJ2-3; v_gene: TRBV12-5; d_gene: NA
CDR3aa: CASSYMSLDSDTQYF; CDR3nt: TGTGCCAGCAGTTACATGAGTTTGGATAGTGATACGCAGTATTTT; abundance: NA; j_gene: TRBJ2-3; v_gene: TRBV6-5; d_gene: NA
CDR3aa: CASSLAEETQYF; CDR3nt: TGTGCCAGCAGTCTAGCGGAAGAGACCCAGTACTTC; abundance: many; j_gene: TRBJ2-5; v_gene: TRBV6-5; d_gene: TRBD2
CDR3aa: CASSSPRTSGSNEQFF; CDR3nt: TGTGCCAGTAGTAGCCCAAGGACTAGCGGGAGTAATGAGCAGTTCTTC; abundance: few; j_gene: TRBJ2-1; v_gene: TRBV19; d_gene: TRBD2
CDR3aa: CASSLRTDTGELFF; CDR3nt: TGTGCCAGCAGCCTGCGGACGGACACCGGGGAGCTGTTTTTT; abundance: many; j_gene: TRBJ2-2; v_gene: TRBV5-6; d_gene: NA
CDR3aa: CASSLILGGNTEAFF; CDR3nt: TGCGCCAGCAGCTTGATCCTCGGAGGAAACACTGAAGCTTTCTTT; abundance: many; j_gene: TRBJ1-1; v_gene: TRBV5-1; d_gene: NA
CDR3aa: CASSTQLAKNIQYF; CDR3nt: TGTGCCAGTAGCACTCAACTAGCCAAAAACATTCAGTACTTC; abundance: many; j_gene: TRBJ2-4; v_gene: TRBV19; d_gene: NA
CDR3aa: CASSMEGQSTDTQYF; CDR3nt: TGCGCCAGCAGCATGGAGGGACAGAGCACAGATACGCAGTATTTT; abundance: many; j_gene: TRBJ2-3; v_gene: TRBV5-1; d_gene: NA
CDR3aa: CASSLVQGPGGPNEQYF; CDR3nt: TGTGCCAGCAGCTTAGTTCAGGGTCCGGGAGGTCCCAACGAGCAGTACTTC; abundance: many; j_gene: TRBJ2-7; v_gene: TRBV7-2; d_gene: TRBD2
CDR3aa: CASSSGDSNYGYTF; CDR3nt: TGCGCCAGCAGCAGTGGGGACAGTAACTATGGCTACACCTTC; abundance: few; j_gene: TRBJ1-2; v_gene: TRBV5-1; d_gene: TRBD1
CDR3aa: CATSDDRGRFGELFF; CDR3nt: TGTGCCACCAGTGATGACAGGGGGCGTTTCGGGGAGCTGTTTTTT; abundance: many; j_gene: TRBJ2-2; v_gene: TRBV24-1; d_gene: TRBD1
CDR3aa: CASRDREPTDTQYF; CDR3nt: TGTGCCAGCAGAGACAGGGAGCCCACAGATACGCAGTATTTT; abundance: many; j_gene: TRBJ2-3; v_gene: TRBV6-2/TRBV6-3; d_gene: TRBD1
CDR3aa: CASSLETAFNEKLFF; CDR3nt: TGTGCCAGCAGCTTAGAGACAGCCTTCAATGAAAAACTGTTTTTT; abundance: many; j_gene: TRBJ1-4; v_gene: TRBV7-6; d_gene: NA
CDR3aa: CASSALGSGTPKSF; CDR3nt: TGTGCCAGCAGCGCCTTGGGTAGCGGGACACCTAAGTCCTTC; abundance: many; j_gene: TRBJ2-1; v_gene: TRBV14; d_gene: TRBD2
CDR3aa: CASSSGTSLSLTDTQYF; CDR3nt: TGTGCCAGCAGCAGCGGGACTAGTTTGTCGTTAACAGATACGCAGTATTTT; abundance: many; j_gene: TRBJ2-3; v_gene: TRBV9; d_gene: TRBD2
CDR3aa: CASSLMVVANTGELFF; CDR3nt: TGTGCCAGCAGCTTAATGGTGGTAGCGAACACCGGGGAGCTGTTTTTT; abundance: many; j_gene: TRBJ2-2; v_gene: TRBV7-6; d_gene: NA
CDR3aa: CASRGDDNPPLHF; CDR3nt: TGCGCCAGCAGGGGAGATGATAATCCACCCCTCCACTTT; abundance: NA; j_gene: TRBJ1-6; v_gene: TRBV5-1; d_gene: NA